This is a list of T cell receptor beta chains from one sample in a study of CD8+CD57+ T cells in acquired aplastic anemia. Each CDR3 protein gets one entry after TCRdb re-called the reads with MiXCR. The table has around 170,000 distinct CDR3 sequences, about three fifths seen once. The specimen was sorted CD4+, CD8+, or CD8+CD57+ T cells (not recorded which) from PBMCs. The receptors originated from a human donor in good health. Both conserved end residues are part of each CDR3. A D gene is named only where the DNA matches it firmly. A clone size is listed for some rows: how often the clone was seen (once, few, many), or a class if it is expanded.

d_call cdr3_length j_call clone_size v_call cdr3_nt cdr3_aa
- 15 TRBJ1-2 - TRBV7-2 TGTGCCAGCAGCTTAGACCGTTTAGGAGACTATGGCTACACCTTC CASSLDRLGDYGYTF
- 15 TRBJ1-4 - TRBV7-9 TGTGCCAGCAGCCCCGCCCAGGGTATGGGGGAAAAACTGTTTTTT CASSPAQGMGEKLFF
TRBD2 15 TRBJ2-7 - TRBV9 TGTGCCAGCAGCGTAGGCCTAGCGGGAGCGGGGGAGCAGTACTTC CASSVGLAGAGEQYF
- 13 TRBJ1-1 once TRBV10-2 TGCGCCAGCAGTGAGTCGGCAGGTCAAGAAGCTTTCTTT CASSESAGQEAFF
TRBD1 15 TRBJ2-5 - TRBV19 TGTGCCAGTAAATCGTCAACAGGGGGCCCTGGGGCCCAGTACTTC CASKSSTGGPGAQYF
TRBD2 16 TRBJ2-5 - TRBV9 TGTGCCAGCAATTCGGCTAGCGGGAGGGCGAGTGAGACCCAGTACTTC CASNSASGRASETQYF
- 16 TRBJ2-3 - TRBV7-3 TGTGCCAGCAGCACCGGTGAGGGGCTGAACACAGATACGCAGTATTTT CASSTGEGLNTDTQYF
- 15 TRBJ2-7 - TRBV7-9 TGTGCCAGCAGCTTAGCCGCCAGCAGAAGGTACGAGCAGTACTTC CASSLAASRRYEQYF
TRBD2 13 TRBJ2-1 - TRBV7-9 TGTGCCAGCGGCCAGCGGGAGTACAATGAGCAGTTCTTC CASGQREYNEQFF
- 13 TRBJ1-1 - TRBV7-9 TGTGCCAGCAGCACCGGGCCGAACACTGAAGCTTTCTTT CASSTGPNTEAFF
- 16 TRBJ2-7 many TRBV6-6 TGTGCCAGCAGTAGAGAGGGGTGGGGGGACTCCTACGAGCAGTACTTC CASSREGWGDSYEQYF
- 13 TRBJ2-3 - TRBV7-9 TGTGCCAGCAACTATGGGGCTTCCGATACGCAGTATTTT CASNYGASDTQYF
TRBD1 13 TRBJ2-5 - TRBV2 TGTGCCAGCAGTGGGACAGGCGGACAGACCCAGTACTTC CASSGTGGQTQYF
- 13 TRBJ1-5 - TRBV5-1 TGCGCCAGCAGATCTGACAGCAATCAGCCCCAGCATTTT CASRSDSNQPQHF
TRBD1 14 TRBJ2-7 - TRBV29-1 TGCAGCGTTGAAGGGACAGGGCAGAACTACGAGCAGTACTTC CSVEGTGQNYEQYF
- 16 TRBJ1-5 - TRBV27 TGTGCCAGCGCCCCAAACGGGGACGGTAGCAATCAGCCCCAGCATTTT CASAPNGDGSNQPQHF
TRBD1 13 TRBJ2-7 once TRBV4-1 TGCGCCAGCAGCCAAGTAACAGGGGACGAGCAGTACTTC CASSQVTGDEQYF
- 14 TRBJ1-6 - TRBV6-4 TGTGCCAGCAGTGAGGCAGGAGCCAATTCACCCCTCCACTTT CASSEAGANSPLHF
- 15 TRBJ1-2 - TRBV29-1 TGCAGCGTTGATAAAGCGGGGGTAATGAACTATGGCTACACCTTC CSVDKAGVMNYGYTF
- 17 TRBJ2-7 once TRBV7-2 TGTGCCAGCAGCCGCTCAACGGGGGGCGGGGGTTCCTACGAGCAGTACTTC CASSRSTGGGGSYEQYF
- 16 TRBJ1-1 - TRBV10-3 TGTGCCATCAGTGATGCGAAACAGGGAACGAACACTGAAGCTTTCTTT CAISDAKQGTNTEAFF
- 13 TRBJ2-1 - TRBV10-2 TGCGCCAGCAAGCAGGGGACCACACATGAGCAGTTCTTC CASKQGTTHEQFF
- 14 TRBJ1-3 - TRBV12-3/TRBV12-4 TGTGCCAGCAGTCCGGACCATGCTGGAAACACCATATATTTT CASSPDHAGNTIYF
TRBD1 15 TRBJ2-5 - TRBV9 TGTGCCAGCAGCGGTGGACAGGGGAGTGGGGAGACCCAGTACTTC CASSGGQGSGETQYF
- 13 TRBJ2-7 - TRBV24-1 TGTGCTACCAGTGATTCCCGAAAGTACGAGCAGTACTTC CATSDSRKYEQYF
- 15 TRBJ1-6 - TRBV10-3 TGTGCCAGCATCGAAGCTCCGGGTGGGAATTCACCCCTCCACTTT CASIEAPGGNSPLHF
- 16 TRBJ2-7 - TRBV5-1 TGCGCCAGCAGCTTGACTCCCGGGGCAGGCTCCTACGAGCAGTACTTC CASSLTPGAGSYEQYF
TRBD2 17 TRBJ2-7 many TRBV11-2 TGTGCCAGCAGCTTAGATTACCTAGCGGGACCCACCTACGAGCAGTACTTC CASSLDYLAGPTYEQYF
- 15 TRBJ2-2 - TRBV7-2 TGTGCCAGCAGCTTAGGCACCCTTGGGGCCGGGGAGCTGTTTTTT CASSLGTLGAGELFF
- 14 TRBJ1-6 - TRBV11-2 TGTGCCAGCAGCTTTGGGGACTATAATTCACCCCTCCACTTT CASSFGDYNSPLHF
TRBD1 15 TRBJ1-4 - TRBV10-3 TGTGCCATCAGTGATTCCGGGACAGGGAACGAAAAACTGTTTTTT CAISDSGTGNEKLFF
TRBD1 17 TRBJ2-1 - TRBV24-1 TGTGCCACCAGTGGCCCAAGGACAGGAGTCCGATTCAATGAGCAGTTCTTC CATSGPRTGVRFNEQFF
TRBD2 15 TRBJ2-1 many TRBV15 TGTGCCACCAGCAGCATTAGCGGGAGACGTCATGAGCAGTTCTTC CATSSISGRRHEQFF
- 19 TRBJ2-1 - TRBV7-9 TGTGCCAGCAGCCCCACTAGCGGGACAGGGGACCTGGAGGGGAATGAGCAGTTCTTC CASSPTSGTGDLEGNEQFF
TRBD1 15 TRBJ1-5 - TRBV2 TGTGCCAGCAGTAGACAGGGGTCAAGCAATCAGCCCCAGCATTTT CASSRQGSSNQPQHF
TRBD2 14 TRBJ2-5 - TRBV7-6 TGTGCCAGCAGCGAATTAGCGGGGGAAGAGACCCAGTACTTC CASSELAGEETQYF
- 12 TRBJ2-2 - TRBV7-9 TGTGCCACCGGCCTAGGGACCGGGGAGCTGTTTTTT CATGLGTGELFF
- 13 TRBJ2-5 few TRBV10-3 TGTGCCACACACTCGGGGGTGACGGAGACCCAGTACTTC CATHSGVTETQYF
TRBD1 14 TRBJ2-7 few TRBV20-1 TGCAGCGCTAACAACGGGGACAGCTCCCTCGAGCAGTACTTC CSANNGDSSLEQYF
- 11 TRBJ1-3 - TRBV24-1 TGTGCCACCAGAAGTGTCTACACCATATATTTT CATRSVYTIYF
TRBD1 16 TRBJ2-1 - TRBV5-1 TGCGCCAGCCAGGGGACAGGGGGAGCTACCTACAATAAGCAGTTCTTC CASQGTGGATYNKQFF
- 13 TRBJ2-7 - TRBV6-5 TGTGCCAGCAGTTTGTACTCTCGGGCCGAGCAGTACTTC CASSLYSRAEQYF
TRBD2 16 TRBJ2-7 many TRBV9 TGTGCCAGCAGCCCAACCCAGACTAGCGGGTTCTACGAGCAGTACTTC CASSPTQTSGFYEQYF
- 14 TRBJ2-5 - TRBV7-9 TGTGCCAGCAGCTCCTGGACCGCCCAAGAGACCCAGTACTTC CASSSWTAQETQYF
TRBD1 15 TRBJ2-5 once TRBV7-2 TGTGCCAGCAGCTTATTAGGGGGCTTCGGGGAGACCCAGTACTTC CASSLLGGFGETQYF
- 15 TRBJ2-7 - TRBV20-1 TGCAGTGCTAGAGATCCAGCGAGATACTCCTACGAGCAGTACTTC CSARDPARYSYEQYF
- 16 TRBJ2-1 many TRBV5-1 TGCGCCAGCAGCTTGGGAGGTTGGGGGGCCTACAATGAGCAGTTCTTC CASSLGGWGAYNEQFF
- 14 TRBJ1-5 - TRBV7-2 TGTGCCAGCAGCTTAGCGTCACCGGGTCAGACCCAGCATTTT CASSLASPGQTQHF
TRBD2 15 TRBJ2-3 - TRBV6-5 TGTGCCAGCAGTTATTCGACTAGCGGAACAGATACGCAGTATTTT CASSYSTSGTDTQYF
- 12 TRBJ1-6 - TRBV6-2/TRBV6-3 TGTGCCAGCAGTTACCCGGACTCCCCCCTCCACTTT CASSYPDSPLHF
TRBD1 15 TRBJ2-5 - TRBV15 TGTGCCACCAGCAGAGAAGGGACAGGCCCCAGGGCCCAGTACTTC CATSREGTGPRAQYF
TRBD1 17 TRBJ2-1 - TRBV2 TGTGCCAGCGGGTTCTCGCCGGGACAGAGCTCCTACAATGAGCAGTTCTTC CASGFSPGQSSYNEQFF
- 15 TRBJ2-2 few TRBV7-2 TGTGCCAGCAGCTTAGCGAGTCTAAACACCGGGGAGCTGTTTTTT CASSLASLNTGELFF
TRBD1 14 TRBJ2-7 many TRBV6-6 TGTGCCAGCACCCGTTCGGGACAGAGCTACGAGCAGTACTTC CASTRSGQSYEQYF
- 13 TRBJ1-5 - TRBV7-8 TGTGCCAGCAGCTTATCCCCCGATCAGCCCCAGCATTTT CASSLSPDQPQHF
TRBD2 17 TRBJ2-1 - TRBV2 TGTGCCAGCCTGACCGGCCGGCGGCGGTTGGGGGGGGATGAGCAGTTCTTC CASLTGRRRLGGDEQFF